The clone carrying this T cell receptor (beta chain) was seen more than once but under ten times. This entry belongs to a study of identical twins. Germline CDR1 SGHRS, CDR2 YFSETQ. With 4 bases clipped from V and 2 bases from J, the junction kept 6 bases outside the gene matches. The CDR3 runs to 15 residues. Using its own MiXCR run on the 5' RACE reads, TCRdb lists one record per CDR3 protein. The table records 470,000 or so distinct CDR3 sequences, approximately 24% of them present only once. These data were also reused for a study on T cells expressing NK-cell markers. From that study: It was sorted CD3+CD56+NKG2C+, CD3+CD56+NKG2C- and CD3+CD56-NKG2C+ T cells that supplied the TCR beta repertoires.

The gene calls are TRBV5-1 and TRBJ2-7; TRBD2 matches 10 bases. The sequence derives from a woman aged 18-29 years in good health. Sequenced sample: CD4+ T cells sorted from blood. CDR3 sequence (DNA): TGCGCCAGCAGCGTTACTAGCGGGGTAACCTACGAGCAGTACTTC. Translated: CASSVTSGVTYEQYF.